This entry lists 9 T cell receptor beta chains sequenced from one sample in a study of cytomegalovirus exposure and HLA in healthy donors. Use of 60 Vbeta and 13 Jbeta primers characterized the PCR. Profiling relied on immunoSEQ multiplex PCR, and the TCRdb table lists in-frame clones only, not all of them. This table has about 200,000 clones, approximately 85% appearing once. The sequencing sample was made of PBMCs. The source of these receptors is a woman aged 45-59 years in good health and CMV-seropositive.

CDR3 sequence (DNA): TGTGCCAGCAGCTCGATGGTAGCGGGGCCCACAGATACGCAGTATTTT. Translated, it gives CASSSMVAGPTDTQYF. The chain couples TRBV11-1 to TRBJ2-3, with 8 bases matching TRBD2. CDR1 is SGHAT and CDR2 is FQDESV in the germline V gene (reference sequence). V lost 4 bases to trimming and J lost 2 bases; unmatched junction nucleotides: 8. This CDR3 region has 16 residues.

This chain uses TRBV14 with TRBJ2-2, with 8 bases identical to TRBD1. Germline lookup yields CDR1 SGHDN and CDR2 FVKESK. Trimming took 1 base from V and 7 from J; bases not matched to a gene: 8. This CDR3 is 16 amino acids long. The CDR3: CASSQGGRGPGGELFF. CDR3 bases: TGTGCCAGCAGCCAAGGGGGCAGGGGGCCCGGCGGGGAGCTGTTTTTT. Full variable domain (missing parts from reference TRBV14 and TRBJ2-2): EAGVTQFPSHSVIEKGQTVTLRCDPISGHDNLYWYRRVMGKEIKFLLHFVKESKQDESGMPNNRFLAERTGGTYSTLKVQPAELEDSGVYFCASSQGGRGPGGELFFGEGSRLTVL.

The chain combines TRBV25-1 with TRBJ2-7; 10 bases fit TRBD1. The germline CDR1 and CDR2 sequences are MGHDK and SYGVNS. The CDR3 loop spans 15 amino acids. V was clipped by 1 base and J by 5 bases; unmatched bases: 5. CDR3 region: CASSELDRGGDEQYF. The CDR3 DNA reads TGTGCCAGCAGTGAATTGGACAGGGGGGGGGACGAGCAGTACTTC.

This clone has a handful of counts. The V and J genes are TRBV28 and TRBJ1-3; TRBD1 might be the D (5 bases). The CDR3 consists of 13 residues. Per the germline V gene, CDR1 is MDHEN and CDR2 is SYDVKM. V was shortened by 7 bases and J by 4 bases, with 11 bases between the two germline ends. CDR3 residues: CASTNGAGNTIYF. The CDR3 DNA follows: TGTGCCAGCACTAATGGGGCCGGAAACACCATATATTTT.

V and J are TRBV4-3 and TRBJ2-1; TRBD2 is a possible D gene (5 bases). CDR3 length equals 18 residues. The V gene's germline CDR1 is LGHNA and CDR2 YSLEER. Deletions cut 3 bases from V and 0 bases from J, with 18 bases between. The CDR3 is CASSQGARAKSSYNEQFF. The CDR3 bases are TGCGCCAGCAGCCAGGGTGCGAGGGCTAAAAGCTCCTACAATGAGCAGTTCTTC.

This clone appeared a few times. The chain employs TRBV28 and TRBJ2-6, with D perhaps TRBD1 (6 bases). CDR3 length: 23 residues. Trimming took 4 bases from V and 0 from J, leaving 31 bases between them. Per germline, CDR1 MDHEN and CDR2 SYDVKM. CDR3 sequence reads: CASSWGKGILAGAHPSGANVLTF. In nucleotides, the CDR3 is TGTGCCAGCAGTTGGGGGAAGGGAATTCTTGCAGGGGCGCACCCCTCTGGGGCCAACGTCCTGACTTTC.

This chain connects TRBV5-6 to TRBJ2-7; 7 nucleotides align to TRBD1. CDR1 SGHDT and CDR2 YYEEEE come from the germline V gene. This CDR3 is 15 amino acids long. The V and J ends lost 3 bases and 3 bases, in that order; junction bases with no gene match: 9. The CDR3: CASSSDTGASYEQYF. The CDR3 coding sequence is TGTGCCAGCAGCTCAGACACAGGGGCCAGCTACGAGCAGTACTTC.

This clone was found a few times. The CDR3 DNA sequence: TGTGCCACCAGCAGAGATGCGACAGGCTACAATGAGCAGTTCTTC. It yields the protein CATSRDATGYNEQFF. V and J are TRBV15 and TRBJ2-1; D is possibly TRBD1 (6 bases). CDR3 length: 15 residues. Per germline, CDR1 LNHNV and CDR2 YYDKDF (reference sequence). V lost 0 bases and J 3 bases, leaving 9 bases between the germline ends. Using reference TRBV15 and TRBJ2-1 for the parts outside the CDR3, the full variable domain is DAMVIQNPRYQVTQFGKPVTLSCSQTLNHNVMYWYQQKSSQAPKLLFHYYDKDFNNEADTPDNFQSRRPNTSFCFLDIRSPGLGDTAMYLCATSRDATGYNEQFFGPGTRLTVL.

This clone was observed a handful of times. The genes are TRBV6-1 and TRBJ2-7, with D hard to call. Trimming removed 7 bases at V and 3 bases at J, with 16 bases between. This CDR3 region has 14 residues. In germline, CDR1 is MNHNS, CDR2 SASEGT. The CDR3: CASKPPGGLYEQYF. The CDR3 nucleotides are TGTGCCAGCAAACCCCCTGGCGGTCTCTACGAGCAGTACTTC.